One sample yielded the 26 T cell receptor beta chains listed below, sequenced in a study of cytomegalovirus exposure and HLA in healthy donors. The PCR had 60 Vbeta and 13 Jbeta primers. Repertoires were generated with immunoSEQ multiplex PCR, while TCRdb's copy carries only in-frame clones and drops some. The sample lists some 99,000 clones, under 75% seen once, with roughly 1.2% in the top ten. Sequenced material: PBMCs. The receptor set was obtained from a female donor in good health and CMV-seronegative.

The sample holds one count of this clone. The CDR3 loop is CASSPMFGNYEQYF. The DNA of the CDR3 is TGTGCCAGCAGTCCCATGTTCGGGAACTACGAGCAGTACTTC. The V gene is TRBV27, the J gene TRBJ2-7, with TRBD2 as a possible D gene (5 bases). Trimming cost V 5 bases and J 3 bases, with 14 bases left between them. Germline CDR1 is MNHEY and CDR2 is SMNVEV (reference sequence). The CDR3 contains 14 residues.

The chain carries TRBV30 and TRBJ2-5, with TRBD2 as a possible D gene (5 bases). The DNA end is more similar to TRBJ2-7, so the J call may be wrong. Germline CDR1 is GTSNPN and CDR2 is SVGIG (reference sequence). The CDR3 spans 14 residues. CDR3 protein: CAWSVGLGGYEQYF. The CDR3 DNA reads as TGTGCCTGGAGTGTTGGCCTAGGCGGGTACGAGCAGTACTTC.

This chain connects TRBV30 to TRBJ1-1; weak D call: TRBD1 (5 bases). Trimming removed 4 bases at V and 11 bases at J, with 17 bases between. Germline V gene sequence: CDR1 GTSNPN, CDR2 SVGIG (reference sequence). CDR3 length: 12 residues. The CDR3 region is CAWTIPGVGAFF. The DNA for the CDR3 is TGTGCCTGGACCATACCGGGGGTCGGGGCTTTCTTT.

J is TRBJ2-3 and V is TRBV7-3, with TRBD2 as a possible D gene (5 bases). Germline V gives CDR1 SGHTA, CDR2 FQGTGA. Trimming removed 5 bases at V and 8 bases at J, with 11 bases between. The CDR3 is 12 amino acids. In DNA, the CDR3 is TGTGCCAGCAGCCTTGGCCGGGGTACGCAGTATTTT. Translating gives CASSLGRGTQYF.

The rearrangement joins TRBV7-9 to TRBJ1-2, with 10 bases lining up with TRBD1. Germline CDR1 SEHNR, CDR2 FQNEAQ (reference sequence). The CDR3 has 16 residues. V was clipped by 1 base and J by 7 bases; unmatched bases: 9. CDR3 amino acids: CASSLDLTGGKGGYTF. In nucleotides, the CDR3 is TGTGCCAGCAGCTTAGATTTGACAGGGGGCAAAGGTGGCTACACCTTC.

This clone was counted between two and nine times. The chain has TRBV30 and TRBJ1-5; TRBD1 matches at 10 bases. This CDR3 has 14 residues. The V gene's germline CDR1 is GTSNPN and CDR2 SVGIG (reference sequence). Trimming cost V 3 bases and J 5 bases; bases outside gene matches: 4. The CDR3 here is CAWRGDRGDQPQHF. The CDR3 DNA is TGTGCCTGGAGGGGGGACAGGGGAGATCAGCCCCAGCATTTT.

This clone was picked up a small number of times. The gene calls are TRBV4-1 and TRBJ2-3; 9 bases agree with TRBD2. The CDR3 is 15 amino acids. Germline V gene lookup returns CDR1 MGHRA and CDR2 YSYEKL. With V trimmed by 0 bases and J by 5 bases, 3 bases remained unmatched. CDR3 in DNA: TGCGCCAGCAGCCAAGATAGCGGGAGTGTAGATACGCAGTATTTT. This sequence encodes CASSQDSGSVDTQYF.

The chain joins TRBV6-5 to TRBJ2-7; perhaps TRBD1 as D (6 bases). This CDR3 has 14 residues. Germline assignment: CDR1 MNHEY and CDR2 SVGAGI. V was shortened by 6 bases and J by 3 bases, with 15 bases between the two germline ends. CDR3 loop: CASSQYRDLYEQYF. CDR3 coding DNA: TGTGCCAGCAGCCAATACAGGGATCTCTACGAGCAGTACTTC.

The rearrangement links TRBV10-2 to TRBJ1-4; perhaps TRBD1 as D (5 bases). This CDR3 is built from 15 residues. Germline loops: CDR1 WSHSY, CDR2 SAAADI. Trimming shortened V by 7 bases and J by 4 bases, and 16 bases separated the two germline ends. CDR3 bases: TGCGCCAGCATGGAAGGAGGGGCTGGTAATGAAAAACTGTTTTTT. Protein product: CASMEGGAGNEKLFF.

V usage is TRBV9 and J usage is TRBJ2-3; 12 bases map to TRBD2. The CDR3 totals 14 residues. CDR1 SGDLS and CDR2 YYNGEE come from the germline V gene. Trimming took 6 bases from V and 4 from J; bases not matched to a gene: 3. CDR3 DNA sequence: TGTGCCAGCAACCTAGCGGGAGGGGCAGATACGCAGTATTTT. This encodes CASNLAGGADTQYF.

CDR3 DNA: TGTGCCAGCAGTTTATCCCCAGGGACAGGGGGACTAAACATTCAGTACTTC. Amino acids: CASSLSPGTGGLNIQYF. The gene calls are TRBV28 and TRBJ2-4; 11 nucleotides match TRBD1. Germline assignment: CDR1 MDHEN and CDR2 SYDVKM. The CDR3 extends over 17 amino acids. V gave up 1 base and J gave up 6 bases; unmatched junction bases: 8.

The J gene is TRBJ2-1, the V gene TRBV2; D may be TRBD1 (6 bases). Germline loops: CDR1 SNHLY, CDR2 FYNNEI. The CDR3 contains 15 residues. Trimming shortened V by 4 bases and J by 6 bases, and 16 bases separated the two germline ends. The CDR3 is CASSGRQAGSNEQFF. The CDR3 region has the DNA TGTGCCAGCAGTGGAAGACAGGCCGGTTCCAATGAGCAGTTCTTC.

The CDR3 loop is CASSPTGPLRETQYF. The CDR3 DNA follows: TGTGCCAGCTCACCGACAGGGCCCCTGAGGGAGACCCAGTACTTC. V gene TRBV18 combines with J gene TRBJ2-5; TRBD1 agrees at 7 bases. Germline CDR1 and CDR2: KGHSH and LQKENI. Trimming at V came to 3 bases and at J to 5 bases, leaving 9 bases not matched to a gene. This CDR3 is built from 15 residues.

This clone showed up just a few times. The rearrangement links TRBV30 to TRBJ1-1; D remains ambiguous. V was shortened by 1 base and J by 4 bases, with 10 bases between the two germline ends. CDR3 length: 13 amino acids. The germline V gene has CDR1 GTSNPN and CDR2 SVGIG (reference sequence). CDR3 bases: TGTGCCTGGAGTGCAGGTCTCAGCACTGAAGCTTTCTTT. It encodes CAWSAGLSTEAFF.

This clone was recorded once. The CDR3 DNA is TGTGCCTGGGGGGGGCTAGCGGGAGCAGATACGCAGTATTTT. Its protein product is CAWGGLAGADTQYF. This chain connects TRBV30 to TRBJ2-3; 10 bases are shared with TRBD2. The ends lost 5 bases at V and 4 bases at J; junction bases unmatched: 6. From germline, CDR1 is GTSNPN and CDR2 SVGIG (reference sequence). CDR3 length equals 14 residues.

The chain is built from TRBV7-8 and TRBJ2-7, with TRBD2 matching 9 bases. V shed 5 bases, J shed 3 bases, and the junction held 17 bases outside the gene matches. The length of the CDR3 is 18 residues. Germline values: CDR1 SGHVS, CDR2 FQNEAQ. The CDR3, as DNA: TGTGCCAGCAGCCATCATCCGGGACTAGCCGTGCCCGTCTACGAGCAGTACTTC. Its protein is CASSHHPGLAVPVYEQYF.

V and J are TRBV11-2 and TRBJ1-1; D gene unclear. Per germline, CDR1 SGHAT and CDR2 FQNNGV. V was trimmed by 4 bases and J by 1 base, leaving 10 bases between them. The CDR3 loop spans 14 amino acids. The CDR3 sequence: CASSSRWQNTEAFF. DNA for the CDR3: TGTGCCAGCAGCTCAAGATGGCAGAACACTGAAGCTTTCTTT.

This rearrangement joins TRBV7-9 to TRBJ1-1; D is undetermined. This CDR3 contains 13 residues. V was trimmed by 5 bases and J by 5 bases, leaving 12 bases between them. Germline V lookup: CDR1 SEHNR, CDR2 FQNEAQ (reference sequence). The CDR3 loop is CASSPAEATEAFF. CDR3 nucleotide sequence: TGTGCCAGCAGCCCCGCCGAGGCTACTGAAGCTTTCTTT.

The rearrangement uses TRBV5-4 and TRBJ2-3; 12 bases line up with TRBD2. V shed 4 bases and J 7 bases; nucleotides not matched to a gene: 10. Germline V gene lookup returns CDR1 SGHNT and CDR2 YYREEE (reference sequence). CDR3 size: 16 residues. The CDR3 DNA reads as TGTGCCAGCAGCCGTGCCGGGACTAGCGGGTCACATACGCAGTATTTT. Encoded protein: CASSRAGTSGSHTQYF.

This clone is a singleton in its sample. The chain uses TRBV5-1 and TRBJ1-5, with TRBD1 as a possible D gene (6 bases). V gave up 0 bases and J gave up 6 bases, with 13 bases separating them. Germline V gives CDR1 SGHRS, CDR2 YFSETQ. The CDR3 has 15 amino acids. The CDR3: CASSLEGGDGQPQHF. The CDR3 coding sequence is TGCGCCAGCAGCTTGGAAGGGGGGGACGGTCAGCCCCAGCATTTT.

The sample holds one count of this clone. The chain links TRBV5-4 to TRBJ1-1; D is unresolved. Germline V gene lookup returns CDR1 SGHNT and CDR2 YYREEE (reference sequence). The CDR3 sequence is 14 residues long. The ends were cut back, 2 bases at V and 0 bases at J, with 8 bases in the middle. The CDR3 DNA reads TGTGCCAGCAGCTTAGCGGGGATGAACACTGAAGCTTTCTTT. It is translated as CASSLAGMNTEAFF.

The gene calls are TRBV5-1 and TRBJ1-2, with D possibly matching TRBD1 (6 bases). Germline-derived CDR1 and CDR2 are SGHRS and YFSETQ. The CDR3 length is 14 residues. V was trimmed by 0 bases and J by 8 bases, leaving 14 bases between them. The CDR3 sequence: CASSLGTAELGYTF. The DNA for the CDR3 is TGCGCCAGCAGCTTGGGGACAGCTGAGTTGGGCTACACCTTC.

The CDR3 spells CASSLRGRPGELFF. In nucleotides, the CDR3 is TGTGCCAGCAGCTTGAGGGGGCGACCCGGGGAGCTGTTTTTT. The chain uses TRBV5-4 and TRBJ2-2; TRBD1 matches at 7 bases. The CDR3 has 14 amino acids. V lost 1 base to trimming and J lost 6 bases; unmatched junction nucleotides: 3. Per the germline V gene, CDR1 is SGHNT and CDR2 is YYREEE (reference sequence).

The rearrangement joins TRBV5-5 to TRBJ1-1; TRBD1 matches 7 bases. J lost 1 base, V lost 0 bases, and 0 bases had no gene match. Germline V CDR1 and CDR2: SGHKS, YYEKEE (reference sequence). The CDR3 extends over 14 amino acids. The DNA for the CDR3 is TGTGCCAGCAGCTTGGACAGGGGGAACACTGAAGCTTTCTTT. Protein: CASSLDRGNTEAFF.

The chain combines TRBV28 with TRBJ1-5; no clear D. CDR1 MDHEN and CDR2 SYDVKM come from the germline V gene. Trimming cost V 6 bases and J 8 bases, with 23 bases left between them. CDR3 length equals 16 residues. CDR3 region: CASSQNSLATIKPQHF. The CDR3 coding sequence is TGTGCCAGCAGCCAAAACTCTTTGGCGACAATCAAGCCCCAGCATTTT.

This clone showed up just once. V gene TRBV11-3 combines with J gene TRBJ1-1, with TRBD1 as a possible D gene (5 bases). The CDR3 spans 17 residues. CDR1 and CDR2 from the germline V gene are SGHNT and YENEEA. V was pared by 5 bases and J by 0 bases, with 19 bases between. CDR3 sequence: CASSPGWQGGMNTEAFF. CDR3 coding DNA: TGTGCCAGCAGCCCAGGTTGGCAGGGAGGAATGAACACTGAAGCTTTCTTT.